These 7 T cell receptor beta chains came from one sample sequenced in a study of T cell repertoires in cytomegalovirus infection. No antigen is known for these receptors. Each CDR3 protein gets one entry after TCRdb re-called the reads with MiXCR. The sample lists around 120,000 distinct CDR3 sequences; 20% to 30% were seen once. The specimen sequenced was PBMCs, sequenced either directly or after in vitro stimulation (not recorded which). The receptor source for this set is a human donor in good health (CMV status not recorded). Some clones in this sample may be carry-over from other donors' samples.

The genes are TRBV7-9 and TRBJ1-5; D unclear. Germline V gives CDR1 SEHNR, CDR2 FQNEAQ (reference sequence). The CDR3 covers 16 residues. Deletions cut 1 base from V and 4 bases from J, with 14 bases between. DNA for the CDR3: TGTGCCAGCAGCTTAGGCGCGGGCCGCTTAAATCAGCCCCAGCATTTT. Amino acids: CASSLGAGRLNQPQHF.

The chain has TRBV19 and TRBJ2-2; D is unresolved. The CDR3 length is 13 residues. Germline V gene data show CDR1 as LNHDA and CDR2 as SQIVND (reference sequence). With 9 bases removed from V and 1 base from J, the gap between germline ends came to 9 bases. Here the CDR3 reads CASGIQNTGELFF. CDR3 bases: TGTGCCAGCGGAATACAGAACACCGGGGAGCTGTTTTTT.

The rearrangement uses TRBV14 and TRBJ1-4; D ambiguous. This CDR3 has 15 amino acids. Per germline, CDR1 SGHDN and CDR2 FVKESK. V shed 0 bases and J shed 7 bases, with 12 bases lying between them. As DNA, the CDR3 is TGTGCCAGCAGCCAAGACCTAGGACTCGGTGAAAAACTGTTTTTT. Amino acids: CASSQDLGLGEKLFF. Variable domain in full (rest from reference TRBV14 and TRBJ1-4): EAGVTQFPSHSVIEKGQTVTLRCDPISGHDNLYWYRRVMGKEIKFLLHFVKESKQDESGMPNNRFLAERTGGTYSTLKVQPAELEDSGVYFCASSQDLGLGEKLFFGSGTQLSVL.

This clonotype was counted ten times or more. The CDR3 DNA reads as TGTGCCAGCAGGCTCCGGGGCTCACTTCGCACAGATACGCAGTATTTT. Protein: CASRLRGSLRTDTQYF. The chain carries TRBV28 and TRBJ2-3; the D gene could be TRBD1 or TRBD2 (5 bases each). Per the germline V gene, CDR1 is MDHEN and CDR2 is SYDVKM. This CDR3 has 16 residues. The V end was cut by 6 bases, the J end by 1 base, with 17 bases between.

The chain recombines TRBV7-9 with TRBJ2-5; tentatively, D is TRBD1 (6 bases). The ends were cut back, 4 bases at V and 4 bases at J, with 10 bases in the middle. CDR3 length equals 13 residues. CDR1 and CDR2 (germline): SEHNR, FQNEAQ (reference sequence). The CDR3 spells CASSSQGTETQYF. In DNA, the CDR3 is TGTGCCAGCAGCTCACAGGGAACAGAGACCCAGTACTTC.

There are a few counts of this clonotype. This chain links TRBV28 with TRBJ1-5; D perhaps matches TRBD1 (5 bases). CDR3 length: 15 residues. The germline CDR1 and CDR2 sequences are MDHEN and SYDVKM. Trimming pared 6 bases from V and 4 bases from J, leaving 16 bases between. The CDR3 coding sequence is TGTGCCAGCAGGCCCCGGGGTAGGGGAAATCAGCCCCAGCATTTT. Its protein is CASRPRGRGNQPQHF.

This clonotype has a handful of counts. V and J are TRBV7-9 and TRBJ1-1; 11 nucleotides line up with TRBD1. There are 14 residues in the CDR3. The ends lost 5 bases at V and 6 bases at J; junction bases unmatched: 5. Germline V gene data show CDR1 as SEHNR and CDR2 as FQNEAQ (reference sequence). This CDR3 reads CASSNRDRGSEAFF. CDR3 bases: TGTGCCAGCAGCAACCGGGACAGGGGGTCTGAAGCTTTCTTT. Combining the CDR3 with reference TRBV7-9 and TRBJ1-1 gives the whole variable domain DTGVSQNPRHKITKRGQNVTFRCDPISEHNRLYWYRQTLGQGPEFLTYFQNEAQLEKSRLLSDRFSAERPKGSFSTLEIQRTEQGDSAMYLCASSNRDRGSEAFFGQGTRLTVV.